The T cell receptor (beta chain) described here comes from a study of tissue T cells after allogeneic stem cell transplantation. The germline V and J ends were trimmed by 3 bases and 5 bases, with 11 bases remaining between them. The CDR3 is 14 amino acids. CDR1 is MDHEN and CDR2 is SYDVKM in the germline V gene. GI sites, liver, skin and spleen were taken after median 9.75 post-mortem hours. Generated by immunoSEQ multiplex PCR, the TCRdb table keeps only in-frame clones and is missing some. The sample carries more than 9,500 clones, approximately 63% recorded once. This clone is deemed medium-sized.

This sequence was found in a woman between 18 and 55 years old with breast cancer. V gene TRBV28 combines with J gene TRBJ1-5; tentative D call: TRBD1 (6 bases). The material sequenced was tissue from the right colon, taken at autopsy. CDR3 coding DNA: TGTGCCAGCAGTTTGGGGGGGCTGGATCAGCCCCAGCATTTT. Protein: CASSLGGLDQPQHF.